These 22 T cell receptor beta chains came from one sample sequenced in a study of blood T cell repertoires in COVID-19. The protocol was immunoSEQ multiplex PCR, while the TCRdb copy is restricted to in-frame clones and leaves out a portion. The data hold a few hundred thousand clones, with nearly 90% observed a single time. The source material was peripheral blood. These receptors came from a woman aged 60-70 years with COVID-19, enrolled during active disease.

CDR3 protein: CASSPNRGDTQYF. CDR3 nucleotides: TGTGCCAGCAGCCCCAACCGGGGAGATACGCAGTATTTT. This chain connects TRBV7-8 to TRBJ2-3, with D maybe TRBD2 (5 bases). Per the germline V gene, CDR1 is SGHVS and CDR2 is FQNEAQ. CDR3 length: 13 amino acids. Trimming took 5 bases from V and 5 from J, leaving 11 bases between them.

J is TRBJ1-2 and V is TRBV6-2 or TRBV6-3, with 7 bases identical to TRBD1. The V segment lost 0 bases and the J segment 2 bases; nucleotides outside the gene matches: 12. CDR3 size: 18 residues. Germline CDR1 MNHEY, CDR2 SVGEGT. The CDR3 DNA sequence: TGTGCCAGCAGTTACTCAAGTGGCAGGGGGACTCTCAACTATGGCTACACCTTC. It specifies CASSYSSGRGTLNYGYTF.

The chain recombines TRBV5-1 with TRBJ1-1; D is perhaps TRBD1 (5 bases). Trimming took off 0 bases at V and 4 bases at J, with 7 bases between the two ends. The CDR3 has 13 residues. Germline loops: CDR1 SGHRS, CDR2 YFSETQ. Written as DNA, the CDR3 is TGCGCCAGCAGCTTGGACAGGCGCACTGAAGCTTTCTTT. Translated: CASSLDRRTEAFF. Full variable domain (remainder filled in from reference TRBV5-1 and TRBJ1-1): KAGVTQTPRYLIKTRGQQVTLSCSPISGHRSVSWYQQTPGQGLQFLFEYFSETQRNKGNFPGRFSGRQFSNSRSEMNVSTLELGDSALYLCASSLDRRTEAFFGQGTRLTVV.

The gene calls are TRBV12-3 or TRBV12-4 and TRBJ1-1; D call uncertain. With 4 bases removed from V and 8 bases from J, the gap between germline ends came to 8 bases. This CDR3 has 11 amino acids. The CDR3 DNA follows: TGTGCCAGCAGTTCGTCGAGAGAAGCTTTCTTT. This encodes CASSSSREAFF.

This clone occurred once. In DNA, the CDR3 is TGTGCCAGCAGCTTCGGGGGGACCACTGAAGCTTTCTTT. It translates to CASSFGGTTEAFF. The J gene is TRBJ1-1, the V gene TRBV5-6; a weak D match, TRBD1 (5 bases). The CDR3 length is 13 residues. Per the germline V gene, CDR1 is SGHDT and CDR2 is YYEEEE. Trimming took 2 bases from V and 4 from J, leaving 9 bases between them. Supplemented by reference TRBV5-6 and TRBJ1-1, the full variable domain reads DAGVTQSPTHLIKTRGQQVTLRCSPKSGHDTVSWYQQALGQGPQFIFQYYEEEERQRGNFPDRFSGHQFPNYSSELNVNALLLGDSALYLCASSFGGTTEAFFGQGTRLTVV.

This clone was picked up one time. The chain links TRBV20-1 to TRBJ2-7; perhaps TRBD1 as D (6 bases). CDR3 size: 15 residues. Germline V lookup: CDR1 DFQATT, CDR2 SNEGSKA (reference sequence). The V end was cut by 3 bases, the J end by 3 bases, with 18 bases between. For the CDR3, the DNA is TGCAGTGCTAGTGCGACAGGTCCGACGGGCTACGAGCAGTACTTC. Translation gives CSASATGPTGYEQYF.

A single count supports this clone. This rearrangement joins TRBV19 to TRBJ2-5, with TRBD1 identical over 10 bases. Trimming at V came to 1 base and at J to 5 bases, leaving 4 bases not matched to a gene. CDR1 LNHDA and CDR2 SQIVND come from the germline V gene (reference sequence). The CDR3 totals 15 residues. The CDR3 DNA follows: TGTGCCAGTAGTATAGGGGACAGGGGATGGGAGACCCAGTACTTC. As protein: CASSIGDRGWETQYF.

This clone appeared once. CDR3 region: CASSNFDRVVINGYTF. The CDR3, as DNA: TGTGCCAGCAGCAACTTCGACAGGGTGGTCATTAATGGCTACACCTTC. The rearrangement joins TRBV3-1 (or the pseudogene TRBV3-2) to TRBJ1-2; 7 bases map to TRBD1. CDR3 length: 16 residues. Looked up from germline, CDR1 is LGHDT and CDR2 is YNNKEL (reference sequence). With 5 bases clipped from V and 6 bases from J, the junction kept 15 bases outside the gene matches.

The V call is TRBV27, the J call TRBJ2-6, with 8 bases matching TRBD2. With V trimmed by 2 bases and J by 3 bases, 9 bases remained unmatched. The CDR3 runs to 18 residues. CDR1 and CDR2 from the germline V gene are MNHEY and SMNVEV (reference sequence). The CDR3 loop is CASSLGSGGGFGANVLTF. As DNA, the CDR3 is TGTGCCAGCAGTTTAGGGTCTGGCGGGGGGTTTGGGGCCAACGTCCTGACTTTC.

The V call is TRBV5-1, the J call TRBJ2-7; 9 nucleotides agree with TRBD1. J gave up 3 bases and V 4 bases, and 8 bases lay outside the gene matches. This CDR3 is built from 15 residues. Germline lookup yields CDR1 SGHRS and CDR2 YFSETQ. The chain's CDR3 is CASSPRWGQGYEQYF. CDR3 nucleotides: TGCGCCAGCAGCCCCCGGTGGGGACAGGGCTACGAGCAGTACTTC.

The gene calls are TRBV18 and TRBJ2-2; 7 bases are a match to TRBD1. CDR3 length equals 15 residues. The V gene end was trimmed by 3 bases and the J gene end by 7 bases; junction bases not matched to a gene: 8. Germline V gene sequence: CDR1 KGHSH, CDR2 LQKENI. CDR3 protein: CASSPGKGAVGELFF. The CDR3 region has the DNA TGTGCCAGCTCACCCGGGAAGGGGGCAGTCGGGGAGCTGTTTTTT.

This chain links TRBV7-2 with TRBJ1-5; 8 positions agree with TRBD1. Trimming took 1 base from V and 4 from J; bases not matched to a gene: 3. The germline V gene has CDR1 SGHTA and CDR2 FQGNSA. The CDR3 runs to 15 residues. The CDR3 region is CASSLGRTGNQPQHF. The CDR3 DNA follows: TGTGCCAGCAGCTTAGGCAGGACAGGGAATCAGCCCCAGCATTTT.

The J gene is TRBJ2-2, the V gene TRBV18; D unresolved. Germline lookup yields CDR1 KGHSH and CDR2 LQKENI. The CDR3 spans 14 residues. V lost 0 bases to trimming and J lost 6 bases, with 8 bases between them. CDR3 sequence reads: CASSPPVRAGELFF. For the CDR3, the DNA is TGTGCCAGCTCACCACCGGTTCGGGCCGGGGAGCTGTTTTTT.

CDR3 sequence (DNA): TGTGCCAGCAGCTTAACGGGCACTAGCGATTCCTACGAGCAGTACTTC. Protein product: CASSLTGTSDSYEQYF. The chain joins TRBV11-2 to TRBJ2-7, with 7 nucleotides matching TRBD2. Losses at the gene ends were 2 bases for V and 1 base for J; bases not matched to a gene: 8. Germline CDR1 is SGHAT and CDR2 is FQNNGV. The CDR3 totals 16 residues. The entire variable domain, with the rest obtained from reference TRBV11-2 and TRBJ2-7, is as follows: EAGVAQSPRYKIIEKRQSVAFWCNPISGHATLYWYQQILGQGPKLLIQFQNNGVVDDSQLPKDRFSAERLKGVDSTLKIQPAKLEDSAVYLCASSLTGTSDSYEQYFGPGTRLTVT.

V is TRBV12-3 or TRBV12-4 and J is TRBJ2-2; D might be TRBD2 (5 bases). The CDR3 runs 12 residues. V gave up 11 bases and J gave up 4 bases, with 11 bases separating them. CDR3 protein: CAWGRGTGELFF. CDR3 DNA sequence: TGTGCCTGGGGTCGGGGCACCGGGGAGCTGTTTTTT.

The chain is built from TRBV2 and TRBJ1-2, with TRBD1 identical over 7 bases. CDR1 and CDR2 (germline): SNHLY, FYNNEI. After removal of 4 bases from V and 6 bases from J, the junction contained 11 bases not matched to a gene. CDR3 length: 15 amino acids. The CDR3 loop reads CASSVGQDRSDGYTF. DNA for the CDR3: TGTGCCAGCAGTGTCGGACAGGACCGATCTGATGGCTACACCTTC.

The chain combines TRBV18 with TRBJ2-1; 7 bases agree with TRBD1. With 2 bases clipped from V and 5 bases from J, the junction kept 3 bases outside the gene matches. Germline V gene sequence: CDR1 KGHSH, CDR2 LQKENI. CDR3 size: 14 residues. The CDR3 loop reads CASSPGTVNNEQFF. The DNA for the CDR3 is TGTGCCAGCTCACCAGGGACAGTTAACAATGAGCAGTTCTTC.

This chain uses TRBV20-1 with TRBJ2-1, with 8 bases identical to TRBD2. The CDR3 is 16 residues long. Germline lookup yields CDR1 DFQATT and CDR2 SNEGSKA (reference sequence). The V segment lost 3 bases and the J segment 8 bases; nucleotides outside the gene matches: 15. The CDR3 here is CSASPRGLSGVYEQFF. In DNA, the CDR3 is TGCAGTGCTAGTCCTCGAGGGCTTAGCGGGGTCTATGAGCAGTTCTTC.

V gene TRBV7-2 combines with J gene TRBJ1-1, with a possible D match to TRBD1 (5 bases). CDR3 length: 12 residues. V was clipped by 5 bases and J by 11 bases, with 15 bases between them. The germline gives CDR1 SGHTA, CDR2 FQGNSA. CDR3 in amino acids: CASSTLTNRAFF. DNA of the CDR3: TGTGCCAGCAGCACCTTAACAAACAGGGCTTTCTTT.

The gene calls are TRBV6-2 or TRBV6-3 and TRBJ1-5; D gene ambiguous. V lost 2 bases, J lost 7 bases, and 18 bases lay in between. The CDR3 covers 16 residues. CDR1 and CDR2 from the germline V gene are MNHEY and SVGEGT. In DNA form, the CDR3 reads TGTGCCAGCAGTTACGGTGGAGGCGACCGTCAACAGCCCCAGCATTTT. It yields the protein CASSYGGGDRQQPQHF.

This clone was observed a single time. This sequence joins TRBV7-2 and TRBJ1-6; D remains ambiguous. The CDR3 is made up of 15 amino acids. Germline V gives CDR1 SGHTA, CDR2 FQGNSA. Trimming left V 7 bases short and J 5 bases short, with 15 bases between. This chain's CDR3 is CASTLLVQNNSPLHF. The CDR3 DNA reads TGTGCCAGCACCCTCTTGGTTCAGAATAATTCACCCCTCCACTTT. Full variable domain (rest looked up from reference TRBV7-2 and TRBJ1-6): GAGVSQSPSNKVTEKGKDVELRCDPISGHTALYWYRQSLGQGLEFLIYFQGNSAPDKSGLPSDRFSAERTGGSVSTLTIQRTQQEDSAVYLCASTLLVQNNSPLHFGNGTRLTVT.

The chain links TRBV5-6 to TRBJ1-1, with a tentative D call TRBD1 (5 bases). Germline CDR1 and CDR2: SGHDT and YYEEEE. The CDR3 has 16 residues. The V end was cut by 4 bases, the J end by 2 bases, with 18 bases between. The CDR3 bases are TGTGCCAGCAGCCGGGGGACGGGAGACTCTAACACTGAAGCTTTCTTT. This sequence encodes CASSRGTGDSNTEAFF.